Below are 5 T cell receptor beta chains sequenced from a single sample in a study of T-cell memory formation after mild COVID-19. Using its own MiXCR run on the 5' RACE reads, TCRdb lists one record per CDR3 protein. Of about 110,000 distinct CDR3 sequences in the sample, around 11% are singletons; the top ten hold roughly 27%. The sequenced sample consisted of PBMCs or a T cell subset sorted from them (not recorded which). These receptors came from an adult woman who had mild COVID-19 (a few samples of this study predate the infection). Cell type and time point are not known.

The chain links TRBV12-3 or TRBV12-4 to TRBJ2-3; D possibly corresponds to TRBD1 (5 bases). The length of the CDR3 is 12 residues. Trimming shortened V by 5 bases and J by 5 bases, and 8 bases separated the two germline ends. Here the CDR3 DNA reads TGTGCCAGCAGTCCAGGGCTAGATACGCAGTATTTT. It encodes CASSPGLDTQYF.

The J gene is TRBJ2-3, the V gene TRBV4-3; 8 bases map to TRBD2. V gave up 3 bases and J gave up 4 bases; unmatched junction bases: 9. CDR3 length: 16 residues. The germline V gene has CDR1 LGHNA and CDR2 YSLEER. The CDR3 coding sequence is TGCGCCAGCAGCCAGGATAGCGGGGTGGAGCCAGATACGCAGTATTTT. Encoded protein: CASSQDSGVEPDTQYF.

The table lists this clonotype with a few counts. CDR3 in DNA: TGCGCCAGCAGCATACTAGCGGGGTCCTACGAGCAGTACTTC. Protein: CASSILAGSYEQYF. The rearrangement joins TRBV5-1 to TRBJ2-7, with 10 bases identical to TRBD2. From germline, CDR1 is SGHRS and CDR2 YFSETQ. After removal of 4 bases from V and 1 base from J, the junction contained 2 bases not matched to a gene. This CDR3 comprises 14 residues.

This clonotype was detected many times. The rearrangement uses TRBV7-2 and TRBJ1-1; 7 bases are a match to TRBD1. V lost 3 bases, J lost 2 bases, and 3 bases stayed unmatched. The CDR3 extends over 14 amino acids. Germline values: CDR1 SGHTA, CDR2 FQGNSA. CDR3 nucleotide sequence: TGTGCCAGCAGCTTCGGGACAGCCAACACTGAAGCTTTCTTT. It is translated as CASSFGTANTEAFF. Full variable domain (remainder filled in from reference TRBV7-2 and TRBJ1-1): GAGVSQSPSNKVTEKGKDVELRCDPISGHTALYWYRQSLGQGLEFLIYFQGNSAPDKSGLPSDRFSAERTGGSVSTLTIQRTQQEDSAVYLCASSFGTANTEAFFGQGTRLTVV.

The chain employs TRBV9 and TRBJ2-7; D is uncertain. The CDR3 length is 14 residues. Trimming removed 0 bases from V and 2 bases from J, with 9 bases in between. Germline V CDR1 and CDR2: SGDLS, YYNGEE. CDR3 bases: TGTGCCAGCAGCGTAGGAGGATCCCCCTACGAGCAGTACTTC. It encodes CASSVGGSPYEQYF.